The 31 T cell receptor beta chains listed next were all sequenced from one sample in a study of cytomegalovirus exposure and HLA in healthy donors. PCR used 60 Vbeta primers and 13 Jbeta primers. Clones were read by immunoSEQ multiplex PCR, and TCRdb kept only the in-frame ones, dropping some. The table has roughly 120,000 clones, about 80% seen once. Sequencing input: PBMCs. The receptors here all came from a man younger than 30 in good health and CMV-seronegative.

The chain carries TRBV7-3 and TRBJ2-1; D might be TRBD2 (5 bases). Germline CDR1 and CDR2: SGHTA and FQGTGA. Trimming shortened V by 0 bases and J by 6 bases, and 15 bases separated the two germline ends. This CDR3 comprises 16 residues. Here the CDR3 DNA reads TGTGCCAGCAGCTTAACGGCAGGAGCAGCGGTCAATGAGCAGTTCTTC. Translated: CASSLTAGAAVNEQFF. The complete variable domain, with remaining parts taken from reference TRBV7-3 and TRBJ2-1, reads GAGVSQTPSNKVTEKGKYVELRCDPISGHTALYWYRQSLGQGPEFLIYFQGTGAADDSGLPNDRFFAVRPEGSVSTLKIQRTERGDSAVYLCASSLTAGAAVNEQFFGPGTRLTVL.

The CDR3: CASSQGATGELFF. The DNA for the CDR3 is TGTGCCAGCAGTCAGGGGGCTACCGGGGAGCTGTTTTTT. V gene TRBV28 combines with J gene TRBJ2-2; 8 bases line up with TRBD1. Per germline, CDR1 MDHEN and CDR2 SYDVKM. The CDR3 runs 13 residues. After removal of 5 bases from V and 5 bases from J, the junction contained 1 base not matched to a gene.

The rearrangement joins TRBV19 to TRBJ2-3; maybe TRBD1 (5 bases). CDR3 size: 17 residues. Trimming shortened V by 3 bases and J by 0 bases, and 16 bases separated the two germline ends. CDR1 LNHDA and CDR2 SQIVND come from the germline V gene (reference sequence). In DNA form, the CDR3 reads TGTGCCAGTAGTATCGGTTCAGGGTCCTTTAGCACAGATACGCAGTATTTT. The encoded protein is CASSIGSGSFSTDTQYF.

This clone was detected only a few times. This chain connects TRBV7-9 to TRBJ2-7; 7 bases are shared with TRBD2. Germline CDR1 SEHNR, CDR2 FQNEAQ (reference sequence). Losses at the gene ends were 5 bases for V and 2 bases for J; bases not matched to a gene: 6. The length of the CDR3 is 14 residues. The CDR3 protein is CASSQRETTYEQYF. Here the CDR3 DNA reads TGTGCCAGCAGCCAGCGGGAAACGACCTACGAGCAGTACTTC.

The rearrangement joins TRBV10-3 to TRBJ2-1, with TRBD2 matching over 8 bases. CDR3 length: 15 amino acids. The J segment lost 3 bases and the V segment lost 6 bases, leaving 7 bases of the junction unmatched. Germline-derived CDR1 and CDR2 are ENHRY and SYGVKD. For the CDR3, the DNA is TGTGCCATCAGGGCCCCAAGCGGGAGCTACAATGAGCAGTTCTTC. As protein: CAIRAPSGSYNEQFF.

V is TRBV4-3 and J is TRBJ2-5; D is perhaps TRBD1 (5 bases). TRBJ2-7 explains the end of the DNA better; the J call may be wrong. The V gene's germline CDR1 is LGHNA and CDR2 YSLEER. This CDR3 is 14 amino acids long. The CDR3 region is CASSQDQGSYEQYF. CDR3 sequence (DNA): TGCGCCAGCAGCCAAGACCAGGGCTCCTACGAGCAGTACTTC.

The chain uses TRBV7-6 and TRBJ2-5; D remains ambiguous. The J call may be faulty, since TRBJ2-7 better matches the DNA end. Germline V lookup: CDR1 SGHVS, CDR2 FNYEAQ. This CDR3 comprises 12 residues. The CDR3 spells CASSPGAYEQYF. The CDR3, as DNA: TGTGCCAGCAGCCCTGGGGCCTACGAGCAGTACTTC.

In this sample, this clone turned up a few times. The chain links TRBV28 to TRBJ1-2, with 7 bases fitting TRBD1. Per the germline V gene, CDR1 is MDHEN and CDR2 is SYDVKM. This CDR3 contains 13 residues. V lost 5 bases to trimming and J lost 3 bases; unmatched junction nucleotides: 3. The CDR3 nucleotides read TGTGCCAGCAGTACAGGGGTGGACTATGGCTACACCTTC. Amino acid sequence: CASSTGVDYGYTF.

CDR3 sequence reads: CASSVQETGNQPQHF. The CDR3 region has the DNA TGTGCCAGCAGTGTGCAGGAAACGGGCAATCAGCCCCAGCATTTT. The chain uses TRBV2 and TRBJ1-5; D gene uncertain. The CDR3 extends over 15 amino acids. Trimming took off 4 bases at V and 2 bases at J, with 12 bases between the two ends. Per the germline V gene, CDR1 is SNHLY and CDR2 is FYNNEI. Together with reference TRBV2 and TRBJ1-5, the CDR3 gives the full variable domain: EPEVTQTPSHQVTQMGQEVILRCVPISNHLYFYWYRQILGQKVEFLVSFYNNEISEKSEIFDDQFSVERPDGSNFTLKIRSTKLEDSAMYFCASSVQETGNQPQHFGDGTRLSIL.

A few counts support this clone. CDR3 in amino acids: CASRLDRGGSYEQYF. The CDR3 region has the DNA TGTGCCAGCAGACTCGACAGGGGGGGTTCCTACGAGCAGTACTTC. The chain has TRBV6-5 and TRBJ2-7; 9 positions agree with TRBD1. In germline, CDR1 is MNHEY, CDR2 SVGAGI. The CDR3 extends over 15 amino acids. With 6 bases clipped from V and 1 base from J, the junction kept 7 bases outside the gene matches.

The gene calls are TRBV29-1 and TRBJ1-5; D gene unclear. This CDR3 region has 14 residues. Per the germline V gene, CDR1 is SQVTM and CDR2 is ANQGSEA. Trimming removed 6 bases from V and 7 bases from J, with 19 bases in between. The CDR3 nucleotides are TGCAGCGTGGCGAGCGGAGGGCTCGGACAGCCCCAGCATTTT. Translated, it gives CSVASGGLGQPQHF.

This clone has a handful of counts. The chain recombines TRBV30 with TRBJ1-1; D perhaps matches TRBD1 (5 bases). Germline-derived CDR1 and CDR2 are GTSNPN and SVGIG (reference sequence). Trimming removed 6 bases at V and 6 bases at J, with 14 bases between. CDR3 length equals 12 residues. The CDR3 DNA is TGTGCCTGCAAGGGACTAGTTGCTGAAGCTTTCTTT. It specifies CACKGLVAEAFF.

The chain has TRBV6-1 and TRBJ2-7; TRBD2 is a possible D gene (6 bases). The CDR3 covers 12 residues. In germline, CDR1 is MNHNS, CDR2 SASEGT. Deletions cut 5 bases from V and 7 bases from J, with 12 bases between. DNA of the CDR3: TGTGCCAGCAGTCATCGGGACTGTGAGCAGTACTTC. Residues: CASSHRDCEQYF.

The chain couples TRBV21-1 to TRBJ2-1; no check of the table's D call, TRBD1, against the DNA was made. TRBV21-1 corresponds to a pseudogene. This CDR3 spans 16 amino acids. The CDR3 DNA sequence: TGTGCCAGCAGCAAAGTGCGCAGGGGCAACTACAATGAGCAGTTCTTC. It codes for CASSKVRRGNYNEQFF.

The rearrangement links TRBV6-6 to TRBJ2-2, with 11 bases that match TRBD2. Germline trimming cut 2 bases from V and 5 bases from J; bases unmatched to any gene: 1. Germline CDR1 is MNHNY and CDR2 is SVGAGI (reference sequence). The CDR3 is made up of 15 amino acids. The CDR3 reads CASSYRTSGTGELFF. The CDR3 DNA sequence: TGTGCCAGCAGTTACAGGACTAGCGGGACCGGGGAGCTGTTTTTT.

This clone was counted a single time. The genes are TRBV19 and TRBJ1-2; no firm D call. The CDR3 is 16 amino acids. Germline V gene lookup returns CDR1 LNHDA and CDR2 SQIVND (reference sequence). Trimming removed 2 bases from V and 0 bases from J, with 13 bases in between. DNA of the CDR3: TGTGCCAGTAGTATACCTCTCCCGGGGACTAACTATGGCTACACCTTC. Translating gives CASSIPLPGTNYGYTF.

V and J are TRBV14 and TRBJ2-1; no clear D. The CDR3 contains 11 residues. Germline V gene lookup returns CDR1 SGHDN and CDR2 FVKESK. V lost 4 bases to trimming and J lost 5 bases, with 3 bases between them. The CDR3 DNA sequence: TGTGCCAGCAGCCTCAACAATGAGCAGTTCTTC. Its protein product is CASSLNNEQFF.

CDR3 nucleotides: TGTGCCAGCAGCCCTAACTACCTGAAGCACAATGAGCAGTTCTTC. Its translation: CASSPNYLKHNEQFF. The rearrangement uses TRBV4-2 and TRBJ2-1; D remains ambiguous. Germline V gives CDR1 LGHNA, CDR2 YNFKEQ. There are 15 residues in the CDR3. Between the trimmed V and J ends, which lost 4 bases and 5 bases, there was a span of 15 bases.

The V gene is TRBV11-2, the J gene TRBJ2-7; TRBD1 agrees at 8 bases. Trimming removed 0 bases from V and 5 bases from J; junction bases left unmatched: 6. The CDR3 sequence is 15 residues long. CDR1 is SGHAT, CDR2 FQNNGV, per germline. The CDR3 spells CASSLEAGGGHEQYF. CDR3 DNA: TGTGCCAGCAGCTTAGAGGCAGGGGGCGGCCACGAGCAGTACTTC. Complete variable domain (other parts from reference TRBV11-2 and TRBJ2-7): EAGVAQSPRYKIIEKRQSVAFWCNPISGHATLYWYQQILGQGPKLLIQFQNNGVVDDSQLPKDRFSAERLKGVDSTLKIQPAKLEDSAVYLCASSLEAGGGHEQYFGPGTRLTVT.

The rearrangement joins TRBV2 to TRBJ2-7, with 12 bases that match TRBD1. V lost 8 bases, J lost 6 bases, and 11 bases stayed unmatched. The CDR3 runs 15 residues. Germline V gene data show CDR1 as SNHLY and CDR2 as FYNNEI. CDR3 loop: CASQLTGTGGREQYF. The CDR3 DNA is TGTGCCAGCCAACTCACCGGGACAGGGGGCCGCGAGCAGTACTTC.

The chain is built from TRBV7-9 and TRBJ2-2, with D possibly TRBD2 on 6 matching bases. This CDR3 comprises 16 residues. Germline CDR1 SEHNR, CDR2 FQNEAQ (reference sequence). The V and J ends lost 1 base and 5 bases respectively, with 14 bases between them. Here the CDR3 reads CASSLDSGARTGELFF. CDR3 in DNA: TGTGCCAGCAGCTTAGATTCGGGAGCGAGAACCGGGGAGCTGTTTTTT.

The chain couples TRBV27 to TRBJ1-2; TRBD1 matches 7 bases. Losses at the gene ends were 6 bases for V and 8 bases for J; bases not matched to a gene: 12. CDR1 is MNHEY, CDR2 SMNVEV, per germline (reference sequence). The CDR3 has 14 residues. CDR3 coding DNA: TGTGCCAGCAGCAGCGCCGACAGGGTGAAAGGCTACACCTTC. Protein sequence: CASSSADRVKGYTF.

The V call is TRBV28, the J call TRBJ1-2; D call uncertain. V was pared by 6 bases and J by 0 bases, with 8 bases between. Germline V lookup: CDR1 MDHEN, CDR2 SYDVKM. This CDR3 is built from 13 residues. CDR3 DNA: TGTGCCAGCAGAACAGAAGCTAACTATGGCTACACCTTC. Its protein is CASRTEANYGYTF.

This sequence joins TRBV7-2 and TRBJ1-4, with 8 bases identical to TRBD1. Germline V CDR1 and CDR2: SGHTA, FQGNSA. With V trimmed by 3 bases and J by 8 bases, 8 bases remained unmatched. CDR3 length: 15 amino acids. The CDR3 region has the DNA TGTGCCAGCAGCTTCGTCAGGGGGCGAGGGGAAAAACTGTTTTTT. As protein: CASSFVRGRGEKLFF.

J is TRBJ2-2 and V is TRBV19, with TRBD2 as a possible D gene (5 bases). Deletions cut 6 bases from V and 8 bases from J, with 10 bases between. Germline V CDR1 and CDR2: LNHDA, SQIVND (reference sequence). This CDR3 contains 12 residues. CDR3 in amino acids: CASRIRGGELFF. The CDR3 region has the DNA TGTGCCAGTAGGATTAGAGGGGGGGAGCTGTTTTTT.

The genes are TRBV28 and TRBJ2-7; the D gene is possibly TRBD2 (5 bases). Germline loops: CDR1 MDHEN, CDR2 SYDVKM. V was trimmed by 1 base and J by 2 bases, leaving 9 bases between them. CDR3 length: 14 amino acids. The CDR3 region has the DNA TGTGCCAGCAGTTTATTCGGAGGCGCCTACGAGCAGTACTTC. It yields the protein CASSLFGGAYEQYF.

The chain uses TRBV5-1 and TRBJ2-5; tentative D call: TRBD1 (6 bases). With 8 bases removed from V and 4 bases from J, the gap between germline ends came to 27 bases. This CDR3 has 17 amino acids. CDR1 is SGHRS, CDR2 YFSETQ, per germline. The CDR3 DNA follows: TGCGCCAGTGGAACCAACCCAGGGGCCACGGGGTTAGAGACCCAGTACTTC. The encoded protein is CASGTNPGATGLETQYF.

This chain joins TRBV19 and TRBJ2-2, with D possibly being TRBD1 (6 bases). Between the trimmed V and J ends, which lost 8 bases and 3 bases, there was a span of 13 bases. The CDR3 extends over 14 amino acids. From germline, CDR1 is LNHDA and CDR2 SQIVND (reference sequence). The CDR3 reads CASRQAGDTGELFF. As DNA, the CDR3 is TGTGCCAGTCGACAGGCCGGGGACACCGGGGAGCTGTTTTTT.

This chain links TRBV6-1 with TRBJ2-4; the match to TRBD2 covers 7 bases. The CDR3 runs 16 residues. With 0 bases clipped from V and 2 bases from J, the junction kept 4 bases outside the gene matches. Germline CDR1 is MNHNS and CDR2 is SASEGT. The CDR3 coding sequence is TGTGCCAGCAGTGAAGCGTGGGGGGGTCCCAAAAACATTCAGTACTTC. This translates into CASSEAWGGPKNIQYF.

J is TRBJ2-7 and V is TRBV10-1; 7 bases match TRBD1. Losses at the gene ends were 2 bases for V and 5 bases for J; bases not matched to a gene: 9. Germline loops: CDR1 WNHNN, CDR2 SYGVQD (reference sequence). This CDR3 contains 15 residues. The CDR3 loop reads CASSEPGQKWNEQYV. In DNA, the CDR3 is TGCGCCAGCAGTGAGCCGGGACAGAAATGGAACGAGCAGTACGTC.

The chain carries TRBV7-3 and TRBJ1-1, with 7 nucleotides matching TRBD1. V gave up 5 bases and J gave up 0 bases; unmatched junction bases: 9. CDR1 and CDR2 (germline): SGHTA, FQGTGA. The CDR3 runs 16 residues. CDR3 amino acids: CASSEQGPWVNTEAFF. The CDR3 DNA follows: TGTGCCAGCAGCGAACAGGGGCCGTGGGTGAACACTGAAGCTTTCTTT.